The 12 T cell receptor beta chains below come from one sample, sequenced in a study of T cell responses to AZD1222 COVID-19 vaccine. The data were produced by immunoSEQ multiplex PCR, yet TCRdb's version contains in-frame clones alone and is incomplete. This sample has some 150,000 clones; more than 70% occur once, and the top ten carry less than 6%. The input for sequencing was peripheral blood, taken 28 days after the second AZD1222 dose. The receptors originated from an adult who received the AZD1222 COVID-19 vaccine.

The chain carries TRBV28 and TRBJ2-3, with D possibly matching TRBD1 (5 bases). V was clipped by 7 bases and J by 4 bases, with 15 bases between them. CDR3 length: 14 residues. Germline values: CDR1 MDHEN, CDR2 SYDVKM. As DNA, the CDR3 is TGTGCCAGCACTGGATGGGGCAGCCCAGATACGCAGTATTTT. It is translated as CASTGWGSPDTQYF. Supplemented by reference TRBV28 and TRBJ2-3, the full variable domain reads DVKVTQSSRYLVKRTGEKVFLECVQDMDHENMFWYRQDPGLGLRLIYFSYDVKMKEKGDIPEGYSVSREKKERFSLILESASTNQTSMYLCASTGWGSPDTQYFGPGTRLTVL.

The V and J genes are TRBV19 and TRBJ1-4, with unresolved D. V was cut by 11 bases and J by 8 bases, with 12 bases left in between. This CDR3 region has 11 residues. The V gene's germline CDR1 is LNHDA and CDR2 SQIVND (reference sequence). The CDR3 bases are TGTGCCGGAGGGTTTGGAGAAAAACTGTTTTTT. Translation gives CAGGFGEKLFF.

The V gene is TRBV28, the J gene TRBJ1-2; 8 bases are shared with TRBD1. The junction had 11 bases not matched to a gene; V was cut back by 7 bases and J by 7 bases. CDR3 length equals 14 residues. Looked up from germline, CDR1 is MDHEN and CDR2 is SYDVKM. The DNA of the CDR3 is TGTGCCAGCACCCCTTGGGCAGGGGGCTTTGGCTACACCTTC. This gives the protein CASTPWAGGFGYTF.

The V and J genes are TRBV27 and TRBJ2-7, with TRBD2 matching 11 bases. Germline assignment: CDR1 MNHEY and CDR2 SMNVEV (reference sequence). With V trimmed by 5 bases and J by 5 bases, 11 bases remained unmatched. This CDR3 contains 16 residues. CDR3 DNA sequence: TGTGCCAGCAGTCTCCTAGTAGCGGGAGGGCCTGACGAGCAGTACTTC. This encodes CASSLLVAGGPDEQYF.

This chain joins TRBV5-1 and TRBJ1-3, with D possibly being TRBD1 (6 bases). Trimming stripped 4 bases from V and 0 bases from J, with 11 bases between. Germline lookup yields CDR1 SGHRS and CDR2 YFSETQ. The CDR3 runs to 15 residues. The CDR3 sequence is CASSLDRLSGNTIYF. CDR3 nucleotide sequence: TGCGCCAGCAGCCTCGACAGGCTCTCTGGAAACACCATATATTTT.

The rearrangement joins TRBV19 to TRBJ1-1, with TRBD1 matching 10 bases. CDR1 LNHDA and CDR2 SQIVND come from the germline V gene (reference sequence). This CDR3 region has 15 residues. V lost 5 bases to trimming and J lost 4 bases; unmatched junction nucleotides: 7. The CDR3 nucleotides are TGTGCCAGTAGTCCTCGACAGGGGGCGGGCACTGAAGCTTTCTTT. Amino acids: CASSPRQGAGTEAFF.

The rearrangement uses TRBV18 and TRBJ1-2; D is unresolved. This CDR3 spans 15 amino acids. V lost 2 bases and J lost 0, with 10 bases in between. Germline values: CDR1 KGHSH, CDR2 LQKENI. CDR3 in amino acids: CASSPTVAANYGYTF. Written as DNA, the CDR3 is TGTGCCAGCTCACCAACAGTAGCAGCTAACTATGGCTACACCTTC.

CDR3 DNA sequence: TGTGCCAGCTCACGGAGCTCCTACAATGAGCAGTTCTTC. Translation: CASSRSSYNEQFF. The rearrangement joins TRBV18 to TRBJ2-1; no clear D. V was trimmed by 4 bases and J by 0 bases, leaving 4 bases between them. The CDR3 is made up of 13 amino acids. Germline lookup yields CDR1 KGHSH and CDR2 LQKENI.

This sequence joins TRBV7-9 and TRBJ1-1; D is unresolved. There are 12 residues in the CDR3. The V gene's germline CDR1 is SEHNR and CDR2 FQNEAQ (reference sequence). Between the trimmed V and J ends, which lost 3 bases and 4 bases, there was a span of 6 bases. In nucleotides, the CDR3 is TGTGCCAGCAGCTTCCAGAGCACTGAAGCTTTCTTT. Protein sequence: CASSFQSTEAFF.

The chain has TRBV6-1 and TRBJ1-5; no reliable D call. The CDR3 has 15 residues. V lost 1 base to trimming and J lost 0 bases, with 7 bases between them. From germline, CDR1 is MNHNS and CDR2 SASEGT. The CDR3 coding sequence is TGTGCCAGCAGTGAAGAAGGGTATAGCAATCAGCCCCAGCATTTT. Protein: CASSEEGYSNQPQHF.

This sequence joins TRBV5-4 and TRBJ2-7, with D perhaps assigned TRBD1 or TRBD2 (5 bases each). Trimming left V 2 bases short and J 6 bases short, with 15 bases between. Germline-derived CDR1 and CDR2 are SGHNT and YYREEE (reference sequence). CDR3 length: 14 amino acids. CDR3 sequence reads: CASSFGTTLTEQYF. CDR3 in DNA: TGTGCCAGCAGCTTCGGGACGACCCTGACCGAGCAGTACTTC.

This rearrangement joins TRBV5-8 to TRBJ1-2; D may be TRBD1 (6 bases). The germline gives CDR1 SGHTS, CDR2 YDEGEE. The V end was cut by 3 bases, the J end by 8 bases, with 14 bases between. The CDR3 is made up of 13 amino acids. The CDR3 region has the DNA TGTGCCAGCAGCTGGACAGATTCCTCCGGCTACACCTTC. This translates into CASSWTDSSGYTF.